A single sample gave rise to the 28 T cell receptor beta chains below, sequenced in a study of blood T cell repertoires in COVID-19 (dated by TCRdb to 2020 to 2021). Library preparation used the immunoSEQ multiplex PCR assay. TCRdb obtained this table from immuneACCESS and retained in-frame rearrangements with V and J assigned. These tables miss some clones; where compared with another copy, unresolved V genes account for less than half of the shortfall, and the remainder is unexplained. In this sample the table shows about 220,000 clones, roughly 88% of which occur a single time. Of the sample, roughly 10% is held by the ten largest clones. Sequences were obtained from peripheral blood. The receptors derive from a man aged 45-65 years with active or convalescent COVID-19.

This clone came up a few times. V and J are TRBV28 and TRBJ1-3; D gene uncertain. Trimming stripped 3 bases from V and 2 bases from J, with 11 bases between. The CDR3 consists of 15 residues. The V gene's germline CDR1 is MDHEN and CDR2 SYDVKM. The CDR3 region is CASSFDISAGNTIYF. The CDR3 DNA follows: TGTGCCAGCAGTTTTGACATTTCTGCTGGAAACACCATATATTTT.

This chain connects TRBV5-1 to TRBJ2-3, with TRBD1 matching 9 bases. The CDR3 spans 15 residues. Germline V gene data show CDR1 as SGHRS and CDR2 as YFSETQ. The V gene end was trimmed by 4 bases and the J gene end by 0 bases; junction bases not matched to a gene: 3. CDR3 sequence: CASSQQGASTDTQYF. CDR3 nucleotide sequence: TGCGCCAGCAGCCAACAGGGGGCGAGCACAGATACGCAGTATTTT.

V usage is TRBV28 and J usage is TRBJ2-1, with 8 bases lining up with TRBD2. Trimming cost V 6 bases and J 1 base; bases outside gene matches: 17. The V gene's germline CDR1 is MDHEN and CDR2 SYDVKM. The CDR3 has 19 amino acids. In DNA form, the CDR3 reads TGTGCCAGCAGCTCCATCACCGGGGGGGGACTCTCTTCCTACAATGAGCAGTTCTTC. This codes for CASSSITGGGLSSYNEQFF.

The V and J genes are TRBV9 and TRBJ2-5; D may be TRBD2 (6 bases). Looked up from germline, CDR1 is SGDLS and CDR2 is YYNGEE. This CDR3 contains 15 residues. V lost 4 bases to trimming and J lost 0 bases, with 13 bases between them. CDR3 coding DNA: TGTGCCAGCAGCAACTCAAGGACTAACCAAGAGACCCAGTACTTC. It translates to CASSNSRTNQETQYF.

This chain uses TRBV5-1 with TRBJ1-1; 7 nucleotides match TRBD1. With V trimmed by 3 bases and J by 6 bases, 8 bases remained unmatched. This CDR3 has 14 amino acids. The germline CDR1 and CDR2 sequences are SGHRS and YFSETQ. The DNA of the CDR3 is TGCGCCAGCAGCTCTCAGGGGGTGAGGGCTGAAGCTTTCTTT. It codes for CASSSQGVRAEAFF.

The chain carries TRBV3-1 (or the pseudogene TRBV3-2) and TRBJ2-3; maybe TRBD2 (6 bases). CDR3 length: 19 residues. Germline V lookup: CDR1 LGHDT, CDR2 YNNKEL (reference sequence). The ends were cut back, 4 bases at V and 0 bases at J, with 23 bases in the middle. CDR3 nucleotides: TGTGCCAGCAGCCTTTGGGGGGTTGCGGGGTATACTAGCACAGATACGCAGTATTTT. It specifies CASSLWGVAGYTSTDTQYF.

The chain has TRBV12-3 or TRBV12-4 and TRBJ2-2, with TRBD1 matching 7 bases. The CDR3 covers 13 residues. With 6 bases clipped from V and 5 bases from J, the junction kept 3 bases outside the gene matches. The CDR3 nucleotides read TGTGCCAGCAGCCGACAGGGAACCGGGGAGCTGTTTTTT. Its protein product is CASSRQGTGELFF.

The V gene is TRBV27, the J gene TRBJ2-5; D unresolved. V was pared by 2 bases and J by 7 bases, with 5 bases between. The length of the CDR3 is 11 residues. CDR1 and CDR2 from the germline V gene are MNHEY and SMNVEV (reference sequence). The CDR3 sequence: CASSLGRTQYF. The CDR3 nucleotides read TGTGCCAGCAGTTTAGGGCGGACCCAGTACTTC.

This clone was detected once. The chain links TRBV29-1 to TRBJ1-5; D uncertain. This CDR3 is 12 amino acids long. V gave up 6 bases and J gave up 4 bases, with 10 bases separating them. Germline CDR1 reads SQVTM; CDR2 reads ANQGSEA. CDR3 bases: TGCAGCGTGGGAGGCGGTAATCAGCCCCAGCATTTT. The encoded protein is CSVGGGNQPQHF.

The chain recombines TRBV25-1 with TRBJ1-2, with 7 nucleotides matching TRBD1. CDR3 size: 15 residues. V was pared by 8 bases and J by 2 bases, with 11 bases of the junction left unmatched. The germline V gene encodes CDR1 MGHDK and CDR2 SYGVNS. The CDR3 loop reads CASHGQAPANYGYTF. The DNA of the CDR3 is TGTGCCAGCCACGGACAGGCCCCTGCCAACTATGGCTACACCTTC.

The chain joins TRBV7-8 to TRBJ1-5; D unresolved. CDR1 is SGHVS and CDR2 is FQNEAQ in the germline V gene. This CDR3 region has 16 residues. V lost 1 base to trimming and J lost 0 bases, with 10 bases between them. The CDR3 here is CASSLERWGSNQPQHF. Written as DNA, the CDR3 is TGTGCCAGCAGCTTAGAGCGGTGGGGTAGCAATCAGCCCCAGCATTTT.

The J gene is TRBJ2-2, the V gene TRBV11-1; 8 positions match TRBD2. The CDR3 spans 14 residues. V gave up 2 bases and J gave up 7 bases; unmatched junction bases: 3. The germline CDR1 and CDR2 sequences are SGHAT and FQDESV (reference sequence). This CDR3 is CASSLLAGGGELFF. CDR3 coding DNA: TGTGCCAGCAGCTTACTAGCGGGCGGCGGGGAGCTGTTTTTT.

This chain joins TRBV5-1 and TRBJ2-1; the match to TRBD1 covers 9 bases. J lost 5 bases, V lost 4 bases, and 10 bases had no gene match. The CDR3 extends over 16 amino acids. Germline V gene sequence: CDR1 SGHRS, CDR2 YFSETQ. CDR3 region: CASSPGDRGTDNEQFF. The CDR3 region has the DNA TGCGCCAGCAGCCCAGGTGACAGGGGGACGGACAATGAGCAGTTCTTC.

V usage is TRBV3-1 (or the pseudogene TRBV3-2) and J usage is TRBJ2-1; 10 positions agree with TRBD2. CDR1 is LGHDT and CDR2 is YNNKEL in the germline V gene (reference sequence). The trim removed 1 base at V and 9 bases at J, leaving 9 bases unmatched. The CDR3 totals 16 residues. The CDR3 region has the DNA TGTGCCAGCAGCCAAGGCCTAGCGGGAGTTGTCAGTGAGCAGTTCTTC. Translating it yields CASSQGLAGVVSEQFF.

The rearrangement uses TRBV28 and TRBJ1-2, with D tentatively TRBD1 (6 bases). This CDR3 comprises 16 residues. CDR1 and CDR2 from the germline V gene are MDHEN and SYDVKM. V dropped 4 bases and J dropped 4 bases, with 19 bases sitting between them. The CDR3 spells CASSSPSDRSPYGYTF. In DNA, the CDR3 is TGTGCCAGCAGTTCCCCCTCGGACAGATCACCCTATGGCTACACCTTC.

V usage is TRBV27 and J usage is TRBJ2-1, with 8 positions matching TRBD2. This CDR3 has 15 residues. V shed 9 bases and J 6 bases; nucleotides not matched to a gene: 13. Germline V gives CDR1 MNHEY, CDR2 SMNVEV (reference sequence). The CDR3 bases are TGTGCCAGTCACACGGGAGCGGGGGCCGGCAATGAGCAGTTCTTC. Its protein product is CASHTGAGAGNEQFF.

This chain links TRBV28 with TRBJ1-4, with 7 bases identical to TRBD1. The CDR3 length is 15 residues. Germline CDR1 and CDR2: MDHEN and SYDVKM. The V gene end was trimmed by 8 bases and the J gene end by 8 bases; junction bases not matched to a gene: 14. The CDR3: CASLSRGQGDEKLFF. In DNA, the CDR3 is TGTGCCAGCCTTTCAAGGGGGCAGGGGGACGAAAAACTGTTTTTT. The full variable domain, completed using reference TRBV28 and TRBJ1-4, is DVKVTQSSRYLVKRTGEKVFLECVQDMDHENMFWYRQDPGLGLRLIYFSYDVKMKEKGDIPEGYSVSREKKERFSLILESASTNQTSMYLCASLSRGQGDEKLFFGSGTQLSVL.

The chain links TRBV5-5 to TRBJ2-2; a weak D match, TRBD1 (7 bases). Trimming removed 3 bases at V and 2 bases at J, with 14 bases between. The length of the CDR3 is 16 residues. CDR1 and CDR2 (germline): SGHKS, YYEKEE (reference sequence). The DNA of the CDR3 is TGTGCCAGCAGCTACCAGACAGGGACTAACACCGGGGAGCTGTTTTTT. Translation: CASSYQTGTNTGELFF.

The genes are TRBV7-3 and TRBJ2-2, with 10 bases identical to TRBD1. With 4 bases clipped from V and 7 bases from J, the junction kept 6 bases outside the gene matches. This CDR3 comprises 15 residues. Germline V CDR1 and CDR2: SGHTA, FQGTGA. The CDR3 coding sequence is TGTGCCAGCAGCTCACGACAGGGGGCAGTCGGGGAGCTGTTTTTT. It codes for CASSSRQGAVGELFF.

The chain joins TRBV2 to TRBJ1-2, with 10 bases matching TRBD1. The CDR3 runs to 17 residues. Unmatched junction bases numbered 13, after V lost 2 bases and J lost 7 bases. Germline CDR1 is SNHLY and CDR2 is FYNNEI. CDR3 bases: TGTGCCAGCAGTGAAACAGGAGAGGGACAGGGGAGTGGTGGCTACACCTTC. Translating it yields CASSETGEGQGSGGYTF.

The sample holds a few counts of this clone. The chain combines TRBV6-5 with TRBJ1-1; D possibly corresponds to TRBD1 (5 bases). CDR3 length equals 13 residues. Trimming shortened V by 6 bases and J by 1 base, and 9 bases separated the two germline ends. The germline V gene has CDR1 MNHEY and CDR2 SVGAGI. CDR3 coding DNA: TGTGCCAGCAGGATAACAGGGAACACTGAAGCTTTCTTT. Its translation: CASRITGNTEAFF.

The chain couples TRBV9 to TRBJ2-2; tentative D call: TRBD2 (6 bases). This CDR3 has 16 amino acids. The ends were cut back, 0 bases at V and 0 bases at J, with 9 bases in the middle. CDR1 and CDR2 (germline): SGDLS, YYNGEE. The CDR3 loop is CASSVVGGTNTGELFF. The CDR3 bases are TGTGCCAGCAGCGTAGTTGGCGGGACGAACACCGGGGAGCTGTTTTTT. The full variable domain, with the rest looked up from reference TRBV9 and TRBJ2-2, is DSGVTQTPKHLITATGQRVTLRCSPRSGDLSVYWYQQSLDQGLQFLIQYYNGEERAKGNILERFSAQQFPDLHSELNLSSLELGDSALYFCASSVVGGTNTGELFFGEGSRLTVL.

The chain recombines TRBV3-1 (or the pseudogene TRBV3-2) with TRBJ1-5, with D perhaps matching TRBD1 (6 bases). The CDR3 has 15 residues. V lost 1 base, J lost 4 bases, and 11 bases lay in between. Germline lookup yields CDR1 LGHDT and CDR2 YNNKEL (reference sequence). CDR3 in amino acids: CASSQAGTNNQPQHF. In DNA form, the CDR3 reads TGTGCCAGCAGCCAAGCGGGGACAAATAATCAGCCCCAGCATTTT.

The chain is built from TRBV3-1 (or the pseudogene TRBV3-2) and TRBJ2-2, with D possibly TRBD2 on 7 matching bases. This CDR3 contains 19 residues. The germline V gene encodes CDR1 LGHDT and CDR2 YNNKEL (reference sequence). Between the trimmed V and J ends, which lost 6 bases and 2 bases, there was a span of 25 bases. CDR3 nucleotide sequence: TGTGCCAGCAGTGCAGGACAGCCTATGGGACTAACAAACACCGGGGAGCTGTTTTTT. This encodes CASSAGQPMGLTNTGELFF.

This clone was detected once. V usage is TRBV12-1 and J usage is TRBJ1-4. TRBV12-1 constitutes a pseudogene. There are 12 residues in the CDR3. The CDR3 sequence is CASSFGGEKLFF. Here the CDR3 DNA reads TGTGCCAGCAGCTTTGGAGGGGAAAAACTGTTTTTT.

The chain joins TRBV28 to TRBJ1-2; TRBD1 matches at 10 bases. V shed 3 bases and J 8 bases; nucleotides not matched to a gene: 6. This CDR3 region has 14 residues. Looked up from germline, CDR1 is MDHEN and CDR2 is SYDVKM. This chain's CDR3 is CASSLTGGGKGYTF. The CDR3 DNA is TGTGCCAGCAGTTTGACAGGGGGCGGAAAAGGCTACACCTTC.

The rearrangement joins TRBV30 to TRBJ1-2; D not certain. The CDR3 has 12 amino acids. Trimming cost V 4 bases and J 5 bases, with 11 bases left between them. Germline-derived CDR1 and CDR2 are GTSNPN and SVGIG (reference sequence). CDR3 region: CAWTRTGYGYTF. CDR3 sequence (DNA): TGTGCCTGGACCCGAACGGGGTATGGCTACACCTTC.

This rearrangement joins TRBV6-2 or TRBV6-3 to TRBJ2-3, with 7 bases identical to TRBD1. Germline values: CDR1 MNHEY, CDR2 SVGEGT. Losses at the gene ends were 5 bases for V and 10 bases for J; bases not matched to a gene: 6. This CDR3 region has 12 residues. CDR3 residues: CASSDRTGPQYF. The DNA of the CDR3 is TGTGCCAGCAGTGATCGGACAGGTCCGCAGTATTTT.